The T cell receptor (beta chain) described here comes from a study of blood T cell repertoires in COVID-19. At the level of the study: The analysed material was cDNA or gDNA that came from T cells, B-cell-depleted T cells, or PBMCs.

Germline CDR1 and CDR2: MGHRA and YSYEKL. The length of the CDR3 is 14 residues. Trimming took 6 bases from V and 6 from J, leaving 12 bases between them. Authors' data handling: The authors estimated nucleated cell counts from reference gene primer amplification. Measured with immunoSEQ multiplex PCR; TCRdb has only the in-frame clones, and not every one. V and J calls plus clone size are reproduced from that table; the DNA served to infer D and trimming. The sample lists approximately 110,000 clones; roughly 81% were seen once. The sequence was obtained from a human donor in a cohort sampled during active COVID-19. The source material was peripheral blood. The V call is TRBV4-1, the J call TRBJ1-6; a possible D gene is TRBD1 (5 bases). The CDR3 DNA reads TGCGCCAGCAGAGAGGACATTACTAATTCACCCCTCCACTTT. Residues: CASREDITNSPLHF.